This note documents a single T cell receptor (beta chain) sequence. Its antigen is unknown. Nothing much larger sits one base from this clone, and base qualities are not available. The source of the sample is a study of cytotoxic CD8 clonotypes in ibrutinib-treated CLL (dated by TCRdb to about 2021). For the study in its entirety: The cohort was composed of 10 to 11 relapsed/refractory and 15 treatment-naive patients; IGHV unmutated status was identified in approximately 17 patients. The response samples were drawn at a median of 12 months into treatment, with a range of roughly 6 to 36 months. Samples averaged roughly 280,000 productive templates and around 91,000 productive rearrangements. Cryopreserved peripheral blood mononuclear cells were obtained prior to treatment, at the time of response, and at either disease progression or sustained remission. Partial responses were observed in approximately 24 patients and complete responses in 2; after a median follow-up of 68 months, remission was maintained in 14 patients and progression was observed in approximately 12. Longitudinal samples were available for about 30% of the 86 trial participants. The paper as a whole reports these results and caveats: Sampling times were not matched between patients in sustained remission and patients whose disease was progressing, and lymph node repertoires were not examined. Public clonotypes were rare and either shrank or stayed stable during treatment, and the rise in clonality at ibrutinib response reflected expansion of private clonotypes. Clonality increased at ibrutinib response, stayed stable in sustained remission, and fell back toward baseline at progression. Baseline clonality exceeded that of age-matched healthy donors and correlated strongly with circulating CD8+ T-cell counts.

For TCR beta library preparation, roughly 1.8 micrograms of genomic DNA was extracted from cryopreserved PBMCs. Longitudinal blood samples from CLL patients receiving ibrutinib monotherapy were subjected to high-throughput TCR beta sequencing. The patients took part in an open-label, single-center phase 2 trial of ibrutinib monotherapy. On a MiSeq, deep resolution sequencing aimed for a depth between 1 in 1 million and 1 in 200,000 T cells, with each clonotype covered 10x on average. The immunoSEQ hsTCRB Kit was used to generate TCR beta libraries. From the authors' description of their analysis: Data were analyzed with ImmunoSEQ Data Assistant and ImmunoSEQ Analyzer, with V, D and J genes assigned per IMGT definitions. Clonality, with values ranging from 0 to 1, was calculated as one minus the normalized Shannon entropy of productive rearrangement frequencies. Only overrepresented clonotypes making up at least 0.05% of each patient's repertoire were included in the public clonotype analysis. Roughly 13 age-matched healthy donor repertoires from immuneACCESS were used as controls for clonality. This is the immuneACCESS table as TCRdb keeps it, with only in-frame sequences that have V and J called. A part of the clones is gone; compared with another copy, unresolved V genes explain less than half, and the rest is unexplained. That table is the source of V, J and clone size, and D and trimming were worked out from the DNA. This sample is represented by about 15,000 clones; roughly two thirds of them were singletons. The ten largest clones represent about 13% of the sample.

Sequences LNHNV (CDR1) and YYDKDF (CDR2) are obtained from the germline V gene (reference sequence). Trimming removed 5 bases from V and 7 bases from J, leaving 17 bases between the germline ends. Counted from cysteine to phenylalanine, this CDR3 has 15 amino acids. Only the CDR3 part of the read is kept: 45 bases, read in frame from the first base. The sequence was obtained from a human donor with chronic lymphocytic leukemia. The input for sequencing was PBMCs, taken before ibrutinib treatment. This sequence uses TRBV15 and TRBJ1-4; the D gene is perhaps TRBD1, on 5 matching bases. CDR3 loop: CATSLAGQGGEKLFF. Here is the DNA: TGTGCCACCAGCCTCGCAGGTCAGGGTGGTGAAAAACTGTTTTTT.